The entry that follows covers one T cell receptor beta chain sequence. The library put unique molecular identifiers onto individual cDNA molecules. TCRdb reanalysed the 5' RACE reads using MiXCR and keeps one entry per CDR3 protein. The sample shows some 78,000 distinct CDR3 sequences, under 10% of them seen only once. This CDR3 region has 13 residues. Per germline, CDR1 GTSNPN and CDR2 SVGIG (reference sequence). V shed 1 base and J shed 1 base, with 7 bases lying between them. This specimen comes from a study of human T cells and chemical hapten exposure. Across the study: TCR yield per sample varied, mainly due to pooled library volumes.

Unfractionated whole blood was the source from which total RNA was extracted. The J gene is TRBJ1-1, the V gene TRBV30; D unclear. The receptor comes from a male donor in good health. The CDR3 loop is CAWSGLANTEAFF. The CDR3 DNA reads as TGTGCCTGGAGTGGATTGGCGAACACTGAAGCTTTCTTT.